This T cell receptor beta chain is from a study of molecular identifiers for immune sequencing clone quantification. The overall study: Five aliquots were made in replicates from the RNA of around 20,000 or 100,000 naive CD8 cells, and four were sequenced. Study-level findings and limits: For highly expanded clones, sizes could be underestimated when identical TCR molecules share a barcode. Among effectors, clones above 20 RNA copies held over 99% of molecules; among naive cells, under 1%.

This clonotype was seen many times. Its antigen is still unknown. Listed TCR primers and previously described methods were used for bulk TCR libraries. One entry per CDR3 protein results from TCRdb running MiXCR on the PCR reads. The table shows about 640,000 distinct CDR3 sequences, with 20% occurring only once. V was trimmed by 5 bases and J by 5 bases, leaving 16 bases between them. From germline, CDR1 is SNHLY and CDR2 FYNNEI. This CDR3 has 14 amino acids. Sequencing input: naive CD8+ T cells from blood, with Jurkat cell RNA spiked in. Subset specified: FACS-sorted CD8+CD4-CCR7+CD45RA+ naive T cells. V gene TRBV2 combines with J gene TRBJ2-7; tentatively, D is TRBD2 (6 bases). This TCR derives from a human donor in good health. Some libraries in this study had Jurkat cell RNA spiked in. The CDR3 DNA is TGTGCCAGCAGTCCCCGAGGGAGGAACCACGAGCAGTACTTC. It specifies CASSPRGRNHEQYF.